This TCR beta chain was observed in a study of response to subunit inactivated influenza vaccine. A word on this clonotype: Its antigen is not known.

One entry per CDR3 protein, called by TCRdb with MiXCR from the RT-PCR reads. Seen here are approximately 500,000 distinct CDR3 sequences, around 13% observed once, and the top ten hold 11%. V lost 4 bases, J lost 4 bases, and 14 bases lay in between. This CDR3 is 14 amino acids long. The germline CDR1 and CDR2 sequences are SGHDT and YYEEEE. Study-wide results and limits: A suggestion made by the authors is that each seasonal influenza vaccination recruits few new T cells.

The chain links TRBV5-6 to TRBJ1-2; D remains unclear. This TCR derives from a man over 45 who received an inactivated influenza vaccine. The sample was PBMCs from blood, taken 12 days after vaccination. The CDR3 protein is CASSITTTRYGYTF. Written as DNA, the CDR3 is TGTGCCAGCAGCATCACGACAACGCGCTATGGCTACACCTTC. The variable domain in full, completed from reference TRBV5-6 and TRBJ1-2, reads DAGVTQSPTHLIKTRGQQVTLRCSPKSGHDTVSWYQQALGQGPQFIFQYYEEEERQRGNFPDRFSGHQFPNYSSELNVNALLLGDSALYLCASSITTTRYGYTFGSGTRLTVV.